This T cell receptor beta chain originates from a study of cytomegalovirus exposure and HLA in healthy donors. Trimming took 6 bases from V and 0 from J, leaving 9 bases between them. This CDR3 spans 15 amino acids. Germline lookup yields CDR1 MNHEY and CDR2 SMNVEV (reference sequence). A multiplex PCR was run with 60 Vbeta primers and 13 Jbeta primers. Profiled with immunoSEQ multiplex PCR; TCRdb holds only in-frame clones, not every one. The sample holds about 98,000 clones, 80% to 90% seen once. The chain couples TRBV27 to TRBJ1-6; D is perhaps TRBD1 (5 bases). This receptor was identified in a man aged 40-49 years in good health and CMV-seronegative. Sample: PBMCs. CDR3 loop: CASRGGSSYNSPLHF. CDR3 bases: TGTGCCAGCAGGGGGGGAAGCTCCTATAATTCACCCCTCCACTTT.